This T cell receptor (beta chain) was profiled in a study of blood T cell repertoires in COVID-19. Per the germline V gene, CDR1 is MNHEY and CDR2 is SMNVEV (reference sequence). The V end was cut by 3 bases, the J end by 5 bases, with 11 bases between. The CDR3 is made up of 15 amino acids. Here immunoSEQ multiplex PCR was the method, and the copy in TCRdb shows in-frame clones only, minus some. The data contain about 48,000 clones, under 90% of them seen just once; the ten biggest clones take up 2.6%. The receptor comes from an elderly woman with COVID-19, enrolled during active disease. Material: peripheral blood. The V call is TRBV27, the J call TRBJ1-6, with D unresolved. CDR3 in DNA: TGTGCCAGCAGTTTTGGGAGTAGTAATAATTCACCCCTCCACTTT. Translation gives CASSFGSSNNSPLHF.